This entry describes one TCR beta chain. This entry is derived from a study of T cell responses to AZD1222 COVID-19 vaccine. Data came from immunoSEQ multiplex PCR; TCRdb stores just in-frame clones and leaves some out. The profile shows roughly 130,000 clones, around 90% of them singletons. CDR1 SGHRS and CDR2 YFSETQ come from the germline V gene. The CDR3 contains 14 residues. The germline V and J ends were trimmed by 1 base and 1 base, with 8 bases remaining between them. This TCR was sampled from an adult in good health. The rearrangement joins TRBV5-1 to TRBJ1-1; a possible D gene is TRBD1 (5 bases). The source was peripheral blood, collected on day 0 of AZD1222 vaccination. CDR3 bases: TGCGCCAGCAGCTTGCAGGGTAGGAACACTGAAGCTTTCTTT. Translation: CASSLQGRNTEAFF.